This passage covers 17 T cell receptor beta chains from one sample sequenced in a study of T-cell memory formation after mild COVID-19. TCRdb re-derived calls from the 5' RACE reads in MiXCR, one entry per CDR3 protein. The table records almost 550,000 distinct CDR3 sequences, 20% of them present only once. Sequenced sample: PBMCs or a T cell subset sorted from them (not recorded which). These receptor sequences come from an adult woman who had mild COVID-19 (a few samples of this study predate the infection). Cell type and time point are not known.

This clonotype showed up just a few times. This sequence joins TRBV10-3 and TRBJ2-5; TRBD1 matches 11 bases. Unmatched junction bases numbered 11, after V lost 6 bases and J lost 5 bases. CDR3 length: 16 amino acids. Germline loops: CDR1 ENHRY, CDR2 SYGVKD. The CDR3 protein is CAISPGTGGYKETQYF. The CDR3 nucleotides are TGTGCCATCAGCCCCGGGACAGGGGGGTACAAGGAGACCCAGTACTTC.

In its sample, this clonotype was seen a few times. This sequence joins TRBV5-1 and TRBJ2-1; 12 bases agree with TRBD2. Looked up from germline, CDR1 is SGHRS and CDR2 is YFSETQ. The CDR3 consists of 16 residues. After removal of 3 bases from V and 2 bases from J, the junction contained 3 bases not matched to a gene. The CDR3 region is CASSYPSGGAYNEQFF. The DNA for the CDR3 is TGCGCCAGCAGCTACCCTAGCGGGGGGGCCTACAATGAGCAGTTCTTC.

This clonotype showed up many times. CDR3 nucleotide sequence: TGTGCCAGCAGCCAGGACAGGGGCAATCAGCCCCAGCATTTT. Translated: CASSQDRGNQPQHF. The chain employs TRBV7-9 and TRBJ1-5, with 8 bases identical to TRBD1. The CDR3 extends over 14 amino acids. V dropped 5 bases and J dropped 2; count of bases not matched to a gene: 2. Germline V gene sequence: CDR1 SEHNR, CDR2 FQNEAQ (reference sequence).

CDR3 sequence reads: CASSPPGRAEAFF. The CDR3 DNA reads TGTGCCAGCAGCCCCCCCGGCAGGGCTGAAGCTTTCTTT. V gene TRBV7-9 combines with J gene TRBJ1-1; TRBD1 is a possible D gene (5 bases). Germline V CDR1 and CDR2: SEHNR, FQNEAQ (reference sequence). Trimming pared 5 bases from V and 6 bases from J, leaving 13 bases between. The CDR3 consists of 13 residues.

This clonotype was seen more than once but under ten times. The gene calls are TRBV20-1 and TRBJ1-2; 8 bases agree with TRBD1. Germline CDR1 and CDR2: DFQATT and SNEGSKA (reference sequence). With V trimmed by 3 bases and J by 4 bases, 7 bases remained unmatched. The CDR3 is 14 amino acids. The CDR3 DNA reads TGCAGTGCTAGTCAGGGGGCCACGATCTATGGCTACACCTTC. It encodes CSASQGATIYGYTF.

The genes are TRBV27 and TRBJ2-5; D ambiguous. V was pared by 6 bases and J by 6 bases, with 17 bases between. CDR1 and CDR2 (germline): MNHEY, SMNVEV (reference sequence). This CDR3 has 14 residues. The CDR3 reads CASSSDLGSQTQYF. The CDR3 DNA sequence: TGTGCCAGCAGCTCAGACCTAGGTAGTCAGACCCAGTACTTC.

The chain couples TRBV18 to TRBJ1-2; D is perhaps TRBD1 (6 bases). Trimming pared 2 bases from V and 0 bases from J, leaving 10 bases between. This CDR3 contains 15 residues. Germline values: CDR1 KGHSH, CDR2 LQKENI. This CDR3 is CASSPMDSANYGYTF. As DNA, the CDR3 is TGTGCCAGCTCACCAATGGACAGCGCTAACTATGGCTACACCTTC.

This clonotype was recorded many times. The chain joins TRBV7-2 to TRBJ1-4; D uncertain. The germline CDR1 and CDR2 sequences are SGHTA and FQGNSA. V gave up 2 bases and J gave up 2 bases, with 6 bases separating them. This CDR3 contains 14 residues. CDR3 coding DNA: TGTGCCAGCAGCTTATACGGGACTAATGAAAAACTGTTTTTT. Encoded protein: CASSLYGTNEKLFF.

This clonotype has just a few counts. The V gene is TRBV6-6, the J gene TRBJ1-4; 7 nucleotides match TRBD1. The junction had 6 bases not matched to a gene; V was cut back by 6 bases and J by 5 bases. This CDR3 contains 14 residues. Germline CDR1 reads MNHNY; CDR2 reads SVGAGI (reference sequence). The CDR3: CASRRRQGNEKLFF. DNA for the CDR3: TGTGCCAGCAGACGACGACAGGGAAATGAAAAACTGTTTTTT.

There are a few counts of this clonotype. The rearrangement uses TRBV29-1 and TRBJ2-1, with 14 nucleotides matching TRBD2. The CDR3 is 18 residues long. The trim removed 7 bases at V and 0 bases at J, leaving 11 bases unmatched. Germline lookup yields CDR1 SQVTM and CDR2 ANQGSEA. The CDR3, as DNA: TGCAGCGAGTCGGGGACTAGCGGGAGCGGCATCTCCTACAATGAGCAGTTCTTC. The encoded protein is CSESGTSGSGISYNEQFF.

The rearrangement uses TRBV5-1 and TRBJ2-1; weak D call: TRBD2 (7 bases). CDR3 size: 14 residues. V was shortened by 2 bases and J by 8 bases, with 14 bases between the two germline ends. The germline gives CDR1 SGHRS, CDR2 YFSETQ. CDR3 nucleotides: TGCGCCAGCAGCTTCGGGGGCGGGAGCGATGAGCAGTTCTTC. Amino acids: CASSFGGGSDEQFF.

This clonotype was seen repeatedly, ten times or more. The chain combines TRBV6-2 or TRBV6-3 with TRBJ2-5; D might be TRBD1 or TRBD2, each matching 5 bases. Trimming left V 7 bases short and J 9 bases short, with 15 bases between. From germline, CDR1 is MNHEY and CDR2 SVGEGT. The CDR3 is 12 residues long. CDR3 nucleotides: TGTGCCAGCATGGAGGACATCGAAGCCCAGTACTTC. It yields the protein CASMEDIEAQYF.

This clonotype appeared once. This rearrangement joins TRBV12-3 or TRBV12-4 to TRBJ2-4, with TRBD1 matching 7 bases. This CDR3 has 18 residues. V was clipped by 4 bases and J by 3 bases; unmatched bases: 15. The CDR3 DNA reads TGTGCCAGCAGTTCAACCCGCGACAGGGCCGTCGGCAAAAACATTCAGTACTTC. Its protein is CASSSTRDRAVGKNIQYF.

V is TRBV3-1 and J is TRBJ2-4; no clear D gene. The ends were cut back, 0 bases at V and 4 bases at J, with 10 bases in the middle. The germline V gene has CDR1 LGHDT and CDR2 YNNKEL (reference sequence). There are 15 residues in the CDR3. For the CDR3, the DNA is TGTGCCAGCAGCCAAGAACGGGTGAAGAAAAACATTCAGTACTTC. This encodes CASSQERVKKNIQYF.

This clonotype occurred a few times. The J gene is TRBJ2-5, the V gene TRBV11-2; TRBD1 matches 10 bases. The junction had 8 bases not matched to a gene; V was cut back by 2 bases and J by 5 bases. In germline, CDR1 is SGHAT, CDR2 FQNNGV. The CDR3 contains 16 residues. Here the CDR3 reads CASSLRPDRGPETQYF. CDR3 DNA: TGTGCCAGCAGCTTAAGGCCCGACAGGGGGCCGGAGACCCAGTACTTC.

V usage is TRBV30 and J usage is TRBJ1-1; D is undetermined. V lost 3 bases and J 0 bases, leaving 17 bases between the germline ends. Germline CDR1 reads GTSNPN; CDR2 reads SVGIG (reference sequence). The CDR3 is made up of 16 amino acids. The CDR3 reads CAWRPPWLSLNTEAFF. CDR3 sequence (DNA): TGTGCCTGGAGACCTCCCTGGCTTAGCTTGAACACTGAAGCTTTCTTT.

This chain joins TRBV20-1 and TRBJ2-5; a possible D gene is TRBD1 (6 bases). CDR3 length: 12 amino acids. Trimming removed 8 bases at V and 1 base at J, with 11 bases between. The V gene's germline CDR1 is DFQATT and CDR2 SNEGSKA (reference sequence). The CDR3 DNA is TGCAGTAGAGGGGACACCCAAGAGACCCAGTACTTC. As protein: CSRGDTQETQYF.